The 30 T cell receptor beta chains listed next were all sequenced from one sample in a study of cytomegalovirus exposure and HLA in healthy donors. Produced via immunoSEQ multiplex PCR; TCRdb's table is partial and in-frame only. The sample holds 150,000 to 200,000 clones, 65% to 85% seen once. Specimen: PBMCs. These receptors came from a woman younger than 35 in good health and CMV-seropositive.

The chain employs TRBV7-2 and TRBJ2-1; 8 positions agree with TRBD1. The CDR3 loop spans 15 amino acids. The V gene end was trimmed by 5 bases and the J gene end by 4 bases; junction bases not matched to a gene: 7. Looked up from germline, CDR1 is SGHTA and CDR2 is FQGNSA. DNA of the CDR3: TGTGCCAGCAGCGACTACCGGGACAGGTACAATGAGCAGTTCTTC. Protein product: CASSDYRDRYNEQFF.

This clone was detected only once. This rearrangement joins TRBV27 to TRBJ2-2; D possibly corresponds to TRBD1 (6 bases). The V end was cut by 6 bases, the J end by 4 bases, with 15 bases between. This CDR3 spans 15 amino acids. CDR1 MNHEY and CDR2 SMNVEV come from the germline V gene (reference sequence). CDR3 loop: CASRAGTYITGELFF. CDR3 bases: TGTGCCAGCAGGGCCGGGACATACATCACCGGGGAGCTGTTTTTT.

V and J are TRBV11-2 and TRBJ2-3; 7 bases map to TRBD2. Trimming took 4 bases from V and 2 from J; bases not matched to a gene: 6. The CDR3 is 15 residues long. Germline values: CDR1 SGHAT, CDR2 FQNNGV. The CDR3 sequence: CASSSGGGATDTQYF. The CDR3, as DNA: TGTGCCAGCAGCTCGGGGGGAGGAGCCACAGATACGCAGTATTTT. Full variable domain (missing parts from reference TRBV11-2 and TRBJ2-3): EAGVAQSPRYKIIEKRQSVAFWCNPISGHATLYWYQQILGQGPKLLIQFQNNGVVDDSQLPKDRFSAERLKGVDSTLKIQPAKLEDSAVYLCASSSGGGATDTQYFGPGTRLTVL.

This clone appeared once. The chain uses TRBV18 and TRBJ2-3, with 7 nucleotides matching TRBD2. The V gene end was trimmed by 3 bases and the J gene end by 4 bases; junction bases not matched to a gene: 1. The CDR3 consists of 13 residues. CDR1 is KGHSH and CDR2 is LQKENI in the germline V gene. The CDR3: CASSPGGADTQYF. The CDR3 DNA reads TGTGCCAGCTCACCGGGGGGGGCAGATACGCAGTATTTT.

The chain employs TRBV6-1 and TRBJ2-7; D remains ambiguous. CDR3 length equals 14 residues. The V end was cut by 4 bases, the J end by 3 bases, with 13 bases between. Germline V gives CDR1 MNHNS, CDR2 SASEGT. DNA for the CDR3: TGTGCCAGCAGTGTAGAAGTTGGTGGCTACGAGCAGTACTTC. It yields the protein CASSVEVGGYEQYF.

This sequence joins TRBV4-1 and TRBJ2-2; 7 positions agree with TRBD1. CDR1 and CDR2 (germline): MGHRA, YSYEKL. The trim removed 4 bases at V and 7 bases at J, leaving 6 bases unmatched. The CDR3 has 14 amino acids. CDR3 sequence reads: CASSLDRLSGELFF. For the CDR3, the DNA is TGCGCCAGCAGCCTGGACAGGTTGAGCGGGGAGCTGTTTTTT.

The V gene is TRBV27, the J gene TRBJ2-2; the D gene is possibly TRBD1 (6 bases). In germline, CDR1 is MNHEY, CDR2 SMNVEV (reference sequence). The CDR3 has 13 residues. Deletions cut 6 bases from V and 7 bases from J, with 12 bases between. The CDR3 bases are TGTGCCAGCAGCAGGACAGTTGGCGGGGAGCTGTTTTTT. This codes for CASSRTVGGELFF.

The chain joins TRBV5-1 to TRBJ1-1; the D gene is possibly TRBD1 (6 bases). V was pared by 4 bases and J by 1 base, with 17 bases between. This CDR3 contains 16 residues. Germline V lookup: CDR1 SGHRS, CDR2 YFSETQ. CDR3 protein: CASSPGGQLGNTEAFF. The CDR3 DNA reads TGCGCCAGCAGCCCGGGGGGGCAACTTGGGAACACTGAAGCTTTCTTT.

This chain uses TRBV6-5 with TRBJ2-7, with a tentative D call TRBD1 (5 bases). The CDR3 loop spans 13 amino acids. Germline loops: CDR1 MNHEY, CDR2 SVGAGI. V lost 5 bases to trimming and J lost 1 base, with 9 bases between them. CDR3: CASSLYRSYEQYF. DNA of the CDR3: TGTGCCAGCAGTCTTTACAGGTCCTACGAGCAGTACTTC.

This chain joins TRBV6-5 and TRBJ1-1, with D perhaps matching TRBD1 (6 bases). Germline CDR1 reads MNHEY; CDR2 reads SVGAGI. V was clipped by 6 bases and J by 3 bases, with 14 bases between them. The CDR3 length is 14 residues. The CDR3: CASRRTGKYTEAFF. The CDR3 nucleotides read TGTGCCAGCAGGCGCACAGGGAAGTACACTGAAGCTTTCTTT.

The V call is TRBV2, the J call TRBJ1-6; 8 bases match TRBD1. The V segment lost 4 bases and the J segment 6 bases; nucleotides outside the gene matches: 5. Germline V CDR1 and CDR2: SNHLY, FYNNEI. This CDR3 has 15 residues. CDR3 residues: CASSGDRGANSPLHF. In DNA, the CDR3 is TGTGCCAGCAGTGGAGACAGGGGCGCTAATTCACCCCTCCACTTT.

This chain joins TRBV11-2 and TRBJ1-2; 7 bases line up with TRBD1. The V and J ends lost 1 base and 4 bases, in that order; junction bases with no gene match: 3. This CDR3 region has 14 residues. Germline V gene lookup returns CDR1 SGHAT and CDR2 FQNNGV. The CDR3 here is CASSLGQGGYGYTF. CDR3 DNA: TGTGCCAGCAGCTTAGGACAGGGTGGCTATGGCTACACCTTC.

V gene TRBV18 combines with J gene TRBJ2-7, with no clear D. The CDR3 is 12 residues long. Germline V gives CDR1 KGHSH, CDR2 LQKENI. V was pared by 5 bases and J by 1 base, with 6 bases between. CDR3 sequence: CASSGPSYEQYF. The CDR3 nucleotides are TGTGCCAGCTCAGGGCCTTCCTACGAGCAGTACTTC.

This clone was picked up a small number of times. J is TRBJ2-1 and V is TRBV9, with 8 nucleotides matching TRBD1. The germline V gene encodes CDR1 SGDLS and CDR2 YYNGEE. The V and J ends lost 3 bases and 3 bases, in that order; junction bases with no gene match: 8. This CDR3 has 16 residues. The DNA for the CDR3 is TGTGCCAGCAGCGAGACAGGGGCCTCGATCTACAATGAGCAGTTCTTC. Amino acids: CASSETGASIYNEQFF.

The rearrangement joins TRBV6-5 to TRBJ2-1; D call uncertain. This CDR3 contains 14 residues. V lost 4 bases to trimming and J lost 6 bases, with 13 bases between them. Germline V lookup: CDR1 MNHEY, CDR2 SVGAGI. CDR3 amino acids: CASSSPSFSNEQFF. Here the CDR3 DNA reads TGTGCCAGCAGTTCCCCGTCTTTCTCCAATGAGCAGTTCTTC.

This clone was seen only a few times. This chain joins TRBV4-1 and TRBJ2-5; 7 nucleotides line up with TRBD2. Germline trimming cut 0 bases from V and 5 bases from J; bases unmatched to any gene: 6. The CDR3 runs 15 residues. CDR1 is MGHRA, CDR2 YSYEKL, per germline. The CDR3 here is CASSQDGTKYETQYF. CDR3 in DNA: TGCGCCAGCAGCCAAGATGGGACTAAATATGAGACCCAGTACTTC.

The rearrangement links TRBV6-5 to TRBJ2-3; 8 bases line up with TRBD2. Germline-derived CDR1 and CDR2 are MNHEY and SVGAGI. V shed 8 bases, J shed 7 bases, and the junction held 8 bases outside the gene matches. The CDR3 covers 13 residues. CDR3 amino acids: CASRNGGAYTQYF. CDR3 coding DNA: TGTGCCAGCCGCAACGGGGGGGCATATACGCAGTATTTT.

This clone was detected only a few times. This chain links TRBV7-6 with TRBJ1-5, with D tentatively TRBD1 (5 bases). Trimming pared 5 bases from V and 5 bases from J, leaving 19 bases between. The CDR3 sequence is 16 residues long. The germline gives CDR1 SGHVS, CDR2 FNYEAQ. CDR3 region: CASSPGSSGIDQPQHF. For the CDR3, the DNA is TGTGCCAGCAGCCCGGGTAGCTCAGGGATCGATCAGCCCCAGCATTTT.

This chain joins TRBV6-5 and TRBJ1-2; D ambiguous. V was trimmed by 6 bases and J by 2 bases, leaving 10 bases between them. The CDR3 length is 13 residues. Germline V CDR1 and CDR2: MNHEY, SVGAGI. CDR3 sequence (DNA): TGTGCCAGCAGCTCCAGTGAAAACTATGGCTACACCTTC. Its protein product is CASSSSENYGYTF.

The chain has TRBV7-2 and TRBJ2-1, with D maybe TRBD2 (7 bases). Trimming left V 2 bases short and J 6 bases short, with 17 bases between. The CDR3 runs 16 residues. Germline V gives CDR1 SGHTA, CDR2 FQGNSA. The CDR3 loop is CASSLRWGGAPNEQFF. CDR3 in DNA: TGTGCCAGCAGCTTAAGGTGGGGGGGCGCGCCCAATGAGCAGTTCTTC. The variable domain in full, completed from reference TRBV7-2 and TRBJ2-1, reads GAGVSQSPSNKVTEKGKDVELRCDPISGHTALYWYRQSLGQGLEFLIYFQGNSAPDKSGLPSDRFSAERTGGSVSTLTIQRTQQEDSAVYLCASSLRWGGAPNEQFFGPGTRLTVL.

The rearrangement links TRBV14 to TRBJ1-1; D is perhaps TRBD1 (6 bases). Deletions cut 4 bases from V and 0 bases from J, with 15 bases between. The CDR3 contains 16 residues. Germline V gene lookup returns CDR1 SGHDN and CDR2 FVKESK. The CDR3 nucleotides are TGTGCCAGCAGCCCAGGCCTGGGACACCTGAACACTGAAGCTTTCTTT. Translating gives CASSPGLGHLNTEAFF.

This chain connects TRBV28 to TRBJ1-4; D not resolved. The CDR3 length is 12 residues. The V gene's germline CDR1 is MDHEN and CDR2 SYDVKM. V gave up 1 base and J gave up 8 bases, with 5 bases separating them. CDR3 loop: CASSLSLEKLFF. The DNA of the CDR3 is TGTGCCAGCAGTTTATCCCTGGAAAAACTGTTTTTT.

This clone was seen only once. The chain links TRBV2 to TRBJ2-5; tentatively, D is TRBD1 (6 bases). This CDR3 has 15 amino acids. V dropped 4 bases and J dropped 5 bases, with 17 bases sitting between them. The germline V gene has CDR1 SNHLY and CDR2 FYNNEI. CDR3 loop: CASSGRGPAQETQYF. CDR3 DNA sequence: TGTGCCAGCAGTGGCAGGGGCCCCGCACAGGAGACCCAGTACTTC.

As concerns this clone: This sample also contains other DNA sequences that code for the same CDR3. The chain recombines TRBV27 with TRBJ2-3; D unresolved. Trimming removed 5 bases from V and 0 bases from J, with 6 bases in between. Per the germline V gene, CDR1 is MNHEY and CDR2 is SMNVEV (reference sequence). The CDR3 is 13 residues long. The CDR3 here is CASSLSSTDTQYF. The CDR3 DNA sequence: TGTGCCAGCAGTCTCAGTAGCACAGATACGCAGTATTTT.

This sequence joins TRBV10-1 and TRBJ2-3, with a possible D match to TRBD2 (6 bases). There are 13 residues in the CDR3. Trimming stripped 6 bases from V and 1 base from J, with 8 bases between. The germline V gene encodes CDR1 WNHNN and CDR2 SYGVQD (reference sequence). The CDR3 DNA sequence: TGCGCCAGCAGCCGACTAGGCACAGATACGCAGTATTTT. This encodes CASSRLGTDTQYF.

This rearrangement joins TRBV27 to TRBJ2-7; 8 bases are shared with TRBD1. Germline CDR1 is MNHEY and CDR2 is SMNVEV (reference sequence). Unmatched junction bases numbered 6, after V lost 2 bases and J lost 3 bases. CDR3 length: 15 amino acids. As DNA, the CDR3 is TGTGCCAGCAGTTTAACGGCAGGGGGCGACTACGAGCAGTACTTC. This translates into CASSLTAGGDYEQYF.

The V call is TRBV5-1, the J call TRBJ1-4; 8 bases agree with TRBD1. Per germline, CDR1 SGHRS and CDR2 YFSETQ. V lost 4 bases and J lost 3; bases outside the gene matches: 8. The CDR3 is 16 residues long. CDR3 sequence reads: CASSLQGATANEKLFF. Written as DNA, the CDR3 is TGCGCCAGCAGCCTGCAGGGGGCTACGGCTAATGAAAAACTGTTTTTT.

This clone occurred a few times. This chain joins TRBV6-1 and TRBJ1-5, with D maybe TRBD1 (5 bases). CDR3 length: 14 residues. Trimming cost V 1 base and J 5 bases, with 9 bases left between them. Germline CDR1 and CDR2: MNHNS and SASEGT. The CDR3, as DNA: TGTGCCAGCAGTGAAGGGACATCGCATCAGCCCCAGCATTTT. Translated: CASSEGTSHQPQHF.

This clone has only a few counts. The chain combines TRBV20-1 with TRBJ2-7; D might be TRBD2 (5 bases). The CDR3 totals 11 residues. Trimming left V 4 bases short and J 6 bases short, with 10 bases between. CDR1 is DFQATT, CDR2 SNEGSKA, per germline (reference sequence). The CDR3 coding sequence is TGCAGTGCTACACTAGTTCCCGAGCAGTACTTC. Translation: CSATLVPEQYF.

The chain joins TRBV5-1 to TRBJ2-7; D perhaps matches TRBD2 (6 bases). V lost 7 bases and J lost 5, with 10 bases in between. Germline V gene data show CDR1 as SGHRS and CDR2 as YFSETQ. The CDR3 totals 11 residues. This chain's CDR3 is CASRAGNEQYF. CDR3 sequence (DNA): TGCGCCAGCCGGGCGGGAAACGAGCAGTACTTC.